This is a list of T cell receptor beta chains from one sample in a study of OX40 agonist ivuxolimab in advanced cancers. Libraries were prepared by immunoSEQ multiplex PCR; TCRdb keeps only in-frame clonotypes and omits some of them. The sample has 75,000 to 100,000 clones; roughly 84% are singletons. Sequenced material: CD4+ or CD8+ T cells sorted from blood, taken in a trial of the OX40 agonist ivuxolimab. The receptors originated from an adult with an advanced solid tumor such as melanoma, head and neck, liver or kidney cancer. Each CDR3 is given with its conserved first and last residue. A D gene is named only where the DNA matches it firmly. Clone size is stated in some rows and not others, as once, few, many or a class when expanded.

CASSLDGRVTGELFF	TGTGCCAGCAGCTTAGATGGTCGGGTCACCGGGGAGCTGTTTTTT	few	-	TRBV11-3	TRBJ2-2
CASSHRDRLYGYTF	TGTGCCAGCAGTCACAGAGACAGGCTCTATGGCTACACCTTC	-	-	TRBV27	TRBJ1-2
CASSLGTDTQYF	TGTGCCAGCAGCTTAGGCACAGATACGCAGTATTTT	-	-	TRBV7-3	TRBJ2-3
CAWSRENTIYF	TGTGCCTGGAGTAGAGAAAACACCATATATTTT	-	-	TRBV30	TRBJ1-3
CASGTGGNYGYTF	TGTGCCAGCGGGACAGGGGGGAACTATGGCTACACCTTC	-	TRBD1	TRBV7-2	TRBJ1-2
CATQISLAGGLSEQFF	TGTGCCACGCAGATTTCACTAGCGGGGGGGCTTAGTGAGCAGTTCTTC	-	TRBD2	TRBV11-2	TRBJ2-1
CASSVLLEGSETQYF	TGCGCCAGCAGCGTTTTACTAGAGGGATCAGAGACCCAGTACTTC	-	-	TRBV5-1	TRBJ2-5
CASSLDGGHNSPLHF	TGCGCCAGCAGCTTGGACGGGGGTCATAATTCACCCCTCCACTTT	once	-	TRBV5-1	TRBJ1-6
CASSTGTSGGRDEQFF	TGCGCCAGCAGCACCGGGACTAGCGGGGGTAGGGATGAGCAGTTCTTC	-	TRBD2	TRBV4-3	TRBJ2-1
CASSLGGEGTGELFF	TGTGCCAGCAGCCTAGGGGGCGAAGGTACCGGGGAGCTGTTTTTT	-	TRBD1	TRBV28	TRBJ2-2
CASSYSSGLGGTEAFF	TGTGCCAGCAGTTACTCGAGCGGACTTGGGGGCACTGAAGCTTTCTTT	-	-	TRBV6-5	TRBJ1-1
CASSYGTRPTGELFF	TGTGCCAGCAGCTATGGGACACGACCCACCGGGGAGCTGTTTTTT	-	-	TRBV7-3	TRBJ2-2
CASSQKYRQGPNTGELFF	TGTGCCAGCAGCCAAAAATATAGACAGGGACCGAACACCGGGGAGCTGTTTTTT	-	TRBD1	TRBV7-2	TRBJ2-2
CASSSSFASGNTIYF	TGTGCCAGCAGTTCGAGTTTCGCCTCTGGAAACACCATATATTTT	once	-	TRBV27	TRBJ1-3
CAISESTNTDTQYF	TGTGCCATCAGTGAGTCAACTAACACAGATACGCAGTATTTT	-	-	TRBV10-3	TRBJ2-3
CASRRFVTVDNSPLHF	TGTGCCAGCAGGCGTTTTGTTACAGTCGACAATTCACCCCTCCACTTT	once	-	TRBV28	TRBJ1-6
CASSLLGETYNSPLHF	TGTGCCAGCAGTTTATTGGGGGAAACCTATAATTCACCCCTCCACTTT	-	-	TRBV28	TRBJ1-6
CASSVGGNSGNTIYF	TGTGCCAGCAGCGTAGGGGGCAACTCTGGAAACACCATATATTTT	-	-	TRBV9	TRBJ1-3
CASSRQDANSPLHF	TGTGCCAGCAGCCGACAGGACGCCAATTCACCCCTCCACTTT	-	-	TRBV6-5	TRBJ1-6
CASSFIQGAQTDTQYF	TGTGCCAGCAGTTTCATCCAGGGGGCGCAGACGGATACGCAGTATTTT	-	TRBD1	TRBV28	TRBJ2-3
CASSPEISLGYTF	TGCGCCAGCAGCCCCGAAATCTCTTTAGGCTACACCTTC	-	-	TRBV4-3	TRBJ1-2
CASSSPGQASTDTQYF	TGTGCCAGCAGCTCGCCGGGACAGGCGAGCACAGATACGCAGTATTTT	-	TRBD1	TRBV5-4	TRBJ2-3
CASLGTAYTEAFF	TGTGCCAGCCTTGGGACCGCTTACACTGAAGCTTTCTTT	-	-	TRBV28	TRBJ1-1
CASSGLLTGRPRGYTF	TGTGCCAGCAGTGGTTTGCTTACGGGCCGCCCTCGTGGCTACACCTTC	once	-	TRBV6-4	TRBJ1-2
CASSFGGSYNSPLHF	TGTGCCAGCAGCTTTGGGGGATCCTATAATTCACCCCTCCACTTT	-	-	TRBV5-4	TRBJ1-6
CASNSGLAGGADTQYF	TGTGCCAGTAACTCAGGACTAGCGGGGGGAGCAGATACGCAGTATTTT	once	TRBD2	TRBV19	TRBJ2-3
CATSNGSLGRGSYGYTF	TGTGCCACCAGCAATGGCTCCCTCGGGCGGGGGAGCTATGGCTACACCTTC	-	-	TRBV15	TRBJ1-2
CASRRNEQFF	TGTGCCAGCAGGAGGAATGAGCAGTTCTTC	-	-	TRBV2	TRBJ2-1
CASTPKLGGEQYF	TGTGCCAGCACCCCGAAGTTAGGGGGGGAGCAGTACTTC	-	-	TRBV7-9	TRBJ2-7
CATAGSSYNEQFF	TGTGCCACCGCGGGGTCCTCCTACAATGAGCAGTTCTTC	-	-	TRBV19	TRBJ2-1
CASSLRTEQFF	TGTGCCAGCAGCTTGCGCACAGAGCAGTTCTTC	-	-	TRBV5-5	TRBJ2-1
CASSSTGSSYNSPLHF	TGTGCCAGCAGTTCCACAGGGAGCTCCTATAATTCACCCCTCCACTTT	-	-	TRBV27	TRBJ1-6
CASTRVIDGTQYF	TGTGCCAGCACCAGGGTTATTGATGGGACCCAGTACTTC	once	-	TRBV9	TRBJ2-5
CASSESARYTEAFF	TGCGCCAGCAGTGAATCGGCCCGATACACTGAAGCTTTCTTT	-	-	TRBV10-1	TRBJ1-1
CASSETGTAYGYTF	TGTGCCAGCAGTGAAACCGGGACAGCCTATGGCTACACCTTC	-	TRBD1	TRBV6-4	TRBJ1-2
CASSYRAYEQYF	TGTGCCAGCAGCTACCGTGCCTACGAGCAGTACTTC	-	-	TRBV5-6	TRBJ2-7
CASSSPSSGGAPWTQYF	TGTGCCAGCAGCTCACCGAGCTCTGGGGGGGCCCCGTGGACCCAGTACTTC	-	-	TRBV21-1	TRBJ2-5
CASTQQGGNTEAFF	TGTGCCAGTACCCAACAGGGGGGGAACACTGAAGCTTTCTTT	-	TRBD1	TRBV19	TRBJ1-1
CASSQGGRYDTDTQYF	TGTGCCAGCAGCCAAGGGGGGCGGTATGACACAGATACGCAGTATTTT	few	-	TRBV4-2	TRBJ2-3
CASSPNRDSGTVSYF	TGTGCCAGCTCACCAAACCGGGACAGTGGAACGGTATCGTACTTC	-	TRBD1	TRBV18	TRBJ2-7
CASSIDGDQPQHF	TGTGCCAGTAGTATAGACGGCGATCAGCCCCAGCATTTT	-	-	TRBV19	TRBJ1-5
CASSPHDRALPYEQYF	TGTGCCAGCTCACCACACGACAGGGCCCTTCCCTACGAGCAGTACTTC	-	TRBD1	TRBV18	TRBJ2-7
CASSLSIAGRDTQYF	TGTGCCAGCAGTTTATCGATAGCGGGGCGGGATACGCAGTATTTT	-	TRBD2	TRBV27	TRBJ2-3
CATSRDRGTEAFF	TGTGCCACCAGCCGAGACAGAGGGACTGAAGCTTTCTTT	once	-	TRBV15	TRBJ1-1
CASSERGVVDTQYF	TGTGCCAGCAGTGAGCGGGGGGTGGTAGATACGCAGTATTTT	once	TRBD2	TRBV6-5	TRBJ2-3
CSARQSLNYGYTF	TGCAGCGCACGACAGAGCCTTAACTATGGCTACACCTTC	few	-	TRBV29-1	TRBJ1-2
CASSISGTSALADTQYF	TGTGCCAGCAGCATCTCCGGGACTAGCGCATTGGCAGATACGCAGTATTTT	-	TRBD2	TRBV9	TRBJ2-3
CASSPVLSTGFTYNEQFF	TGCGCCAGCAGCCCGGTCCTCTCGACAGGGTTCACCTACAATGAGCAGTTCTTC	-	TRBD1	TRBV4-3	TRBJ2-1
CASSDAAGQGAHGYTF	TGTGCCAGCAGCGACGCTGCCGGACAGGGGGCCCATGGCTACACCTTC	-	TRBD1	TRBV7-9	TRBJ1-2
CASSLSAGGGEQYF	TGTGCCAGCAGTTTATCGGCGGGTGGCGGCGAGCAGTACTTC	-	-	TRBV28	TRBJ2-7
CSVEAQGSTYEQYF	TGCAGCGTTGAAGCGCAGGGGTCAACCTACGAGCAGTACTTC	-	-	TRBV29-1	TRBJ2-7
CASSRDRGQETQYF	TGTGCCAGCAGCAGGGACAGGGGACAAGAGACCCAGTACTTC	-	TRBD1	TRBV7-2	TRBJ2-5
CASSPREGNTEAFF	TGTGCCAGCTCACCACGAGAGGGGAACACTGAAGCTTTCTTT	-	-	TRBV18	TRBJ1-1
CASSSDRVYGYTF	TGTGCCAGCAGCTCGGACAGGGTATATGGCTACACCTTC	-	TRBD1	TRBV5-6	TRBJ1-2
CASSLGRQNWEGTEAFF	TGTGCCAGCAGTTTAGGGCGACAAAATTGGGAGGGCACTGAAGCTTTCTTT	-	-	TRBV28	TRBJ1-1
CASSLNTGELFF	TGTGCCAGCAGTCTGAACACCGGGGAGCTGTTTTTT	-	-	TRBV28	TRBJ2-2
CASSPNFNAYNEQFF	TGTGCCAGCAGCCCAAACTTTAACGCTTACAATGAGCAGTTCTTC	-	-	TRBV28	TRBJ2-1
CASSKAGTGALLEPQHF	TGTGCCAGCAGCAAAGCCGGGACAGGGGCTCTCTTAGAGCCCCAGCATTTT	-	-	TRBV21-1	TRBJ1-5
CASSLDRGTTEAFF	TGTGCCAGCAGCTTGGACAGGGGCACCACTGAAGCTTTCTTT	-	TRBD1	TRBV7-2	TRBJ1-1
CASRGMGLWNTIYF	TGTGCCAGCAGAGGAATGGGTTTGTGGAACACCATATATTTT	-	-	TRBV25-1	TRBJ1-3